The text below deals with one T cell receptor beta chain. This clonotype occurred many times. Its antigen remains unidentified. The sample holds no much larger clone one base away, and base qualities are not on file. This entry is derived from a study of T cells in Graves' hyperthyroidism and ophthalmopathy (dated by TCRdb to 2018 to 2020). Broadly, across the study: Peripheral blood was collected at initial diagnosis, before any treatment. A discovery cohort of approximately 97 patients, roughly 43 with Graves' ophthalmopathy and approximately 57 with stable Graves' hyperthyroidism, was used to find distinguishing TCR V-J signatures. Prospective prediction of ophthalmopathy was tested in an independent validation cohort consisting of some 19 hyperthyroidism patients and some 16 patients who later progressed to ophthalmopathy. The roughly 100 discovery patients were divided at random into training and test sets in a 7:3 ratio. In roughly six Graves' hyperthyroidism patients, the study also compared T-cell repertoires from thyroid tissue with T-cell repertoires from blood. After sampling, hyperthyroidism patients received methimazole starting at 30 mg daily, and ophthalmopathy patients received high-dose intravenous methylprednisolone. According to the paper, TCR Vbeta CDR3 sequencing was carried out on some 130 peripheral blood samples, which came from more than 40 ophthalmopathy, around 74 hyperthyroidism and around 17 progressor patients.

TCR beta CDR3 regions were amplified from RNA transcripts. A first-round RT-PCR of the TCR CDR3 used the HTBI primer set with the Qiagen OneStep RT-PCR kit. A second multiplex PCR round built the libraries, followed by size selection and purification. Libraries were sequenced paired-end with 100 bp reads on an Illumina HiSeq2000. Per the original workflow: SOAPnuke was used to process the raw data, throwing out any read that contained adapters or uncalled bases, had a mean Phred below 15, or lacked an exact constant-primer or identifier match. High-quality paired reads were merged using COPE v1.2.5, and each unique nucleotide sequence was defined as a clonotype. MiTCR v1.1 was used to align clonotypes to the IMGT TRBV, TRBD and TRBJ reference segments. The analysis was restricted to V-J combinations with a frequency above 0.0001, which together covered approximately 99% of the repertoires. A TCS score was defined as the ratio between F50 (clonal expansion) and ExV (chaos), using BLOSUM62-based TCRdist between CDR3 peptides within each V-J. Welch's t-statistics and random forest reduced 450 to 600 V-J features to roughly 13, which were used in a naive Bayes classifier (R e1071). TCRdb reran the public reads through fastp at Q25 and MiXCR, keeping productive beta chains. Each entry merges the rows of one CDR3 protein and shows their most common DNA and genes. TCRdb, not the authors, supplied the V and J calls. The sample profile shows 300,000 to 400,000 distinct CDR3 sequences; approximately 18% of them were found once. The ten most abundant clones make up around 47% of the sample.

The junction carries 9 bases between V and J, which are trimmed by 5 bases and 2 bases respectively. The CDR3 has 13 amino acids, counting the end cysteine and phenylalanine. The sequence is cut down to CDR3 DNA, 39 bases in frame from base 1. In the germline V gene, CDR1 corresponds to SGHNT and CDR2 to YENEEA. A patient counted as having stable Graves' hyperthyroidism if no progression to ophthalmopathy occurred over 18 months of follow-up. The hyperthyroidism patients were between 18 and 65 years old and newly diagnosed, with a disease duration of less than 2 months. Exclusion was applied to patients with uncontrolled infections, other autoimmune diseases, pregnancy or lactation. Diagnoses were based on clinical symptoms, serum thyroxine and TRAb, thyroid ultrasound and orbital computed tomography. PBMCs were separated from roughly 9.6 ml of fresh peripheral blood using Ficoll-Paque density gradient centrifugation. Total RNA was extracted with Trizol reagent, and quality was checked on an Agilent 2100 Bioanalyzer.

The research as a whole found: Blood samples also contained most of the expanded thyroid clonotypes (frequency above 0.001), which suggests that blood repertoires may reflect thyroid immune responses. Sample size was not statistically predetermined, and investigators were not blinded to group allocation. In validation, the model predicted progression to ophthalmopathy a median of roughly six months before onset, with roughly 70% sensitivity and 72.22% specificity. A 13 V-J signature model separated ophthalmopathy from stable hyperthyroidism, with approximately 87% sensitivity and roughly 82% specificity in cross-validation and 80%/75% in testing.

The TCR sequence derives from a woman aged 45 to 65 with Graves' hyperthyroidism. This chain joins TRBV11-3 to TRBJ1-1; the D gene assignment is ambiguous. Sequenced sample: blood. The DNA sequence is as follows: TGTGCCAGCAGCGGGCAGACAAACACTGAAGCTTTCTTT. It translates to CASSGQTNTEAFF. Reference TRBV11-3 and TRBJ1-1 proteins supply the regions before and after the CDR3; the full variable domain is: EAGVVQSPRYKIIEKKQPVAFWCNPISGHNTLYWYLQNLGQGPELLIRYENEEAVDDSQLPKDRFSAERLKGVDSTLKIQPAELGDSAVYLCASSGQTNTEAFFGQGTRLTVV.